This entry lists 5 T cell receptor beta chains sequenced from one sample in a study of shared clonotypes between healthy human individuals. It was CD45RO-negative cells, positively selected for CCR7, that made up naive CD8 cells, with terminally differentiated effector memory CD45RA+ cells excluded. The assay was immunoSEQ multiplex PCR, and TCRdb's table has in-frame clones only and misses some. Of more than 600,000 clones listed, about 92% are singletons. The material sequenced was naive CD8+ T cells sorted from blood. These receptor sequences come from a man aged 25-45 years in good health.

This clone was observed a few times. The rearrangement links TRBV28 to TRBJ1-1; D unclear. CDR1 is MDHEN, CDR2 SYDVKM, per germline. The CDR3 consists of 16 residues. The ends were cut back, 6 bases at V and 5 bases at J, with 22 bases in the middle. The DNA for the CDR3 is TGTGCCAGCAGCGGAAATGAATGGACGGCCGGTACTGAAGCTTTCTTT. Translation: CASSGNEWTAGTEAFF. The full variable domain, its missing parts supplied by reference TRBV28 and TRBJ1-1, is DVKVTQSSRYLVKRTGEKVFLECVQDMDHENMFWYRQDPGLGLRLIYFSYDVKMKEKGDIPEGYSVSREKKERFSLILESASTNQTSMYLCASSGNEWTAGTEAFFGQGTRLTVV.

The chain recombines TRBV10-3 with TRBJ2-1; tentative D call: TRBD1 (5 bases). V lost 9 bases to trimming and J lost 0 bases, with 12 bases between them. This CDR3 comprises 14 residues. Germline loops: CDR1 ENHRY, CDR2 SYGVKD. The CDR3, as DNA: TGTGCCATTCTAGACAGCAGCTCCTACAATGAGCAGTTCTTC. Protein product: CAILDSSSYNEQFF.

The chain combines TRBV29-1 with TRBJ2-1, with TRBD2 matching 9 bases. The CDR3 runs to 16 residues. Germline V gives CDR1 SQVTM, CDR2 ANQGSEA. The V and J ends lost 1 base and 3 bases, in that order; junction bases with no gene match: 7. This CDR3 is CSVEGGTSGFYNEQFF. DNA of the CDR3: TGCAGCGTTGAAGGGGGAACTAGCGGGTTCTACAATGAGCAGTTCTTC.

This sequence joins TRBV12-5 and TRBJ2-2; a weak D match, TRBD2 (6 bases). V was cut by 5 bases and J by 6 bases, with 7 bases left in between. The length of the CDR3 is 12 residues. CDR1 and CDR2 (germline): LGHNT, FRNRAP. The CDR3 bases are TGTGCTAGTGGTCCGGGGGCCGGGGAGCTGTTTTTT. Translation gives CASGPGAGELFF.

Remarks on this clone: This same CDR3 is encoded by further DNA sequences in the sample. The chain is built from TRBV7-3 and TRBJ2-2; D unresolved. Trimming took off 5 bases at V and 6 bases at J, with 10 bases between the two ends. CDR1 and CDR2 (germline): SGHTA, FQGTGA. The CDR3 spans 13 residues. In nucleotides, the CDR3 is TGTGCCAGCAGCCCCGGTTTCCCCGGGGAGCTGTTTTTT. This gives the protein CASSPGFPGELFF.